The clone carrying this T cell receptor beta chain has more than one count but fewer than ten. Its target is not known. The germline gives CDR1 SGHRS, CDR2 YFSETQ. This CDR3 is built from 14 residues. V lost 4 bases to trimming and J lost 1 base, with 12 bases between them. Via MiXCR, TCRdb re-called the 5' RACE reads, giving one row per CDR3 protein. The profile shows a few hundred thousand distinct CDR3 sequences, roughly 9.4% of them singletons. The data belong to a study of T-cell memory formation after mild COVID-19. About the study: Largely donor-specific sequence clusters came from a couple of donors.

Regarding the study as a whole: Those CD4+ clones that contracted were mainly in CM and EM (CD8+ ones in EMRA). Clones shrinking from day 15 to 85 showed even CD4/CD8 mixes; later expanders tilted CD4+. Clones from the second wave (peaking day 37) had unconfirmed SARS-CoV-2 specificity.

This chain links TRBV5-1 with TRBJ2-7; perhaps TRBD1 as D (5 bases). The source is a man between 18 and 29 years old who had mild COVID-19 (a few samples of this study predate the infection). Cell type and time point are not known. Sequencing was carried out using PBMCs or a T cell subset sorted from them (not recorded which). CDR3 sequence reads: CASSVDSRSYEQYF. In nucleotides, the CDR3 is TGCGCCAGCAGCGTCGACAGCCGGTCCTACGAGCAGTACTTC.